One sample yielded the 30 T cell receptor beta chains listed below, sequenced in a study of regulatory T cells in long-lasting Graves disease. Arm-PCR of CDR3 regions and iRepertoire HTBI primers were the basis on which TCR beta libraries were built. TCRdb independently ran MiXCR on the multiplex PCR reads; one entry per CDR3 protein. The repertoire holds more than 400,000 distinct CDR3 sequences, about a sixth seen once, with roughly a tenth in the top ten. The time point: newly diagnosed GD, antithyroid drugs for less than 3 months. RNA extracted from PBMCs served as the sequencing template. These records were also assigned to another study, of T cells in Graves' hyperthyroidism and ophthalmopathy.

This specimen was peripheral blood mononuclear cells (PBMCs), taken at new diagnosis, from a patient treated with antithyroid drugs. The receptors derive from a woman under 40 with Graves disease.

This clonotype was seen repeatedly, ten times or more. The chain joins TRBV6-2 or TRBV6-3 to TRBJ2-1; 9 nucleotides align to TRBD2. V was pared by 2 bases and J by 5 bases, with 4 bases of the junction left unmatched. Germline V lookup: CDR1 MNHEY, CDR2 SVGEGT. The CDR3 runs 15 residues. Here the CDR3 reads CASSYRLAGHNEQFF. In nucleotides, the CDR3 is TGTGCCAGCAGTTACAGGCTAGCGGGACACAATGAGCAGTTCTTC.

Remarks on this clonotype: A read error may be the cause here, since a much bigger clone is one base away. A read error is likely, as this CDR3 ends without the conserved phenylalanine or tryptophan. The chain has TRBV3-1 and TRBJ1-5, with a weak D call TRBD1 (5 bases). Per the germline V gene, CDR1 is LGHDT and CDR2 is YNNKEL (reference sequence). V gave up 1 base and J gave up 7 bases, with 14 bases separating them. This CDR3 comprises 15 residues. The CDR3 spells CASSQGWRGNQPQHS. As DNA, the CDR3 is TGTGCCAGCAGCCAAGGTTGGAGGGGAAACCAGCCCCAGCATTCT.

To note about this clonotype: A far larger clone is one nucleotide away, so this likely arose from a read error. This sequence joins TRBV11-2 and TRBJ2-7; D might be TRBD1 or TRBD2, each matching 5 bases. The germline CDR1 and CDR2 sequences are SGHAT and FQNNGV. CDR3 length equals 13 residues. This CDR3 reads CASSPGTNYEPYF. The CDR3 DNA reads TGTGCCAGCTCACCAGGGACGAACTACGAGCCGTACTTC. Using reference TRBV11-2 and TRBJ2-7 for the parts outside the CDR3, the full variable domain is EAGVAQSPRYKIIEKRQSVAFWCNPISGHATLYWYQQILGQGPKLLIQFQNNGVVDDSQLPKDRFSAERLKGVDSTLKIQPAKLEDSAVYLCASSPGTNYEPYFGPGTRLTVT.

At least ten counts were recorded for this clonotype. The chain employs TRBV15 and TRBJ1-4; D is possibly TRBD1 (6 bases). CDR1 and CDR2 (germline): LNHNV, YYDKDF (reference sequence). V was trimmed by 4 bases and J by 7 bases, leaving 22 bases between them. This CDR3 is built from 17 residues. CDR3 in DNA: TGTGCCACCAGCAAGAAGACAGGTGCCCTGAGGGGTGAAAAACTGTTTTTT. Translating gives CATSKKTGALRGEKLFF. The full variable domain, rest sourced from reference TRBV15 and TRBJ1-4, is DAMVIQNPRYQVTQFGKPVTLSCSQTLNHNVMYWYQQKSSQAPKLLFHYYDKDFNNEADTPDNFQSRRPNTSFCFLDIRSPGLGDTAMYLCATSKKTGALRGEKLFFGSGTQLSVL.

This clonotype was seen once. The chain uses TRBV24-1 and TRBJ2-1, with 8 bases matching TRBD2. Per the germline V gene, CDR1 is KGHDR and CDR2 is SFDVKD. V lost 6 bases, J lost 5 bases, and 14 bases stayed unmatched. CDR3 length: 17 amino acids. The CDR3 here is CATSRRGSGMRDNEQFF. The CDR3, as DNA: TGTGCCACCAGTCGCCGGGGTAGCGGGATGAGGGACAATGAGCAGTTCTTC.

This clonotype was counted many times. The V call is TRBV18, the J call TRBJ2-1, with a weak D call TRBD2 (6 bases). Looked up from germline, CDR1 is KGHSH and CDR2 is LQKENI. V was cut by 5 bases and J by 7 bases, with 9 bases left in between. The CDR3 is 12 residues long. CDR3 residues: CASSGGRNEQFF. DNA of the CDR3: TGTGCCAGCTCAGGAGGGAGGAATGAGCAGTTCTTC. The variable domain in full, completed from reference TRBV18 and TRBJ2-1, reads NAGVMQNPRHLVRRRGQEARLRCSPMKGHSHVYWYRQLPEEGLKFMVYLQKENIIDESGMPKERFSAEFPKEGPSILRIQQVVRGDSAAYFCASSGGRNEQFFGPGTRLTVL.

This clonotype was observed a handful of times. V gene TRBV7-8 combines with J gene TRBJ2-2; 10 bases are a match to TRBD2. Germline V gene lookup returns CDR1 SGHVS and CDR2 FQNEAQ. J gave up 0 bases and V 4 bases, and 2 bases lay outside the gene matches. The CDR3 runs to 16 residues. The CDR3 loop reads CASSSSGRTNTGELFF. The CDR3 DNA reads as TGTGCCAGCAGCTCTAGCGGGAGAACGAACACCGGGGAGCTGTTTTTT. Together with reference TRBV7-8 and TRBJ2-2, the CDR3 gives the full variable domain: GAGVSQSPRYKVAKRGQDVALRCDPISGHVSLFWYQQALGQGPEFLTYFQNEAQLDKSGLPSDRFFAERPEGSVSTLKIQRTQQEDSAVYLCASSSSGRTNTGELFFGEGSRLTVL.

The V gene is TRBV20-1, the J gene TRBJ1-5, with D unresolved. V lost 6 bases and J lost 6, with 15 bases in between. The V gene's germline CDR1 is DFQATT and CDR2 SNEGSKA (reference sequence). This CDR3 contains 13 residues. The CDR3 region is CSALGSRGQPQHF. The CDR3 region has the DNA TGCAGTGCCCTCGGAAGTCGGGGTCAGCCCCAGCATTTT.

This clonotype was seen repeatedly, ten times or more. The chain employs TRBV28 and TRBJ2-1; the D gene is possibly TRBD2 (6 bases). The germline V gene encodes CDR1 MDHEN and CDR2 SYDVKM. The CDR3 is made up of 16 amino acids. Trimming took 7 bases from V and 5 from J, leaving 21 bases between them. CDR3: CASIPGGLRGHNEQFF. The CDR3 DNA reads as TGTGCCAGCATCCCCGGGGGTCTTAGAGGGCACAATGAGCAGTTCTTC.

The rearrangement links TRBV4-2 to TRBJ1-6; no clear D. The CDR3 is 16 amino acids. Germline CDR1 reads LGHNA; CDR2 reads YNFKEQ. V lost 0 bases and J 7 bases, leaving 13 bases between the germline ends. The CDR3 loop is CASSQDRWGGNSPLHF. The CDR3 region has the DNA TGTGCCAGCAGCCAAGATCGTTGGGGTGGCAATTCACCCCTCCACTTT.

This clonotype has a count of ten or more. The V and J genes are TRBV11-2 and TRBJ2-1; the D is unclear. Judging by the DNA end, TRBJ2-5 fits better; the J call may be wrong. CDR3 length: 12 amino acids. Germline CDR1 SGHAT, CDR2 FQNNGV. For the CDR3, the DNA is TGTGCCAGCAGCTTAATTGAAGAGACCCAGTACTTC. Translated, it gives CASSLIEETQYF.

Many counts were recorded for this clonotype. V usage is TRBV7-8 and J usage is TRBJ1-1; D is unresolved. The CDR3 is made up of 15 amino acids. CDR1 is SGHVS, CDR2 FQNEAQ, per germline. V dropped 1 base and J dropped 4 bases, with 13 bases sitting between them. CDR3 in DNA: TGTGCCAGCAGCTTAGTTAGGCCGGGGAGCACTGAAGCTTTCTTT. The encoded protein is CASSLVRPGSTEAFF.

This clonotype was seen at least ten times. The V gene is TRBV18, the J gene TRBJ2-1; D unclear. CDR3 size: 17 residues. V was trimmed by 0 bases and J by 0 bases, leaving 12 bases between them. The germline V gene has CDR1 KGHSH and CDR2 LQKENI. DNA for the CDR3: TGTGCCAGCTCACCACCGACCGGGTCCGACTCCTACAATGAGCAGTTCTTC. It yields the protein CASSPPTGSDSYNEQFF.

This clonotype was seen repeatedly, ten times or more. The J gene is TRBJ2-5, the V gene TRBV2; D perhaps matches TRBD1 (6 bases). Germline V gene sequence: CDR1 SNHLY, CDR2 FYNNEI. The CDR3 is 12 amino acids. V was shortened by 7 bases and J by 5 bases, with 11 bases between the two germline ends. The CDR3 loop is CASNRDGETQYF. CDR3 sequence (DNA): TGTGCCAGCAACAGGGACGGCGAGACCCAGTACTTC. The full variable domain, its missing parts supplied by reference TRBV2 and TRBJ2-5, is EPEVTQTPSHQVTQMGQEVILRCVPISNHLYFYWYRQILGQKVEFLVSFYNNEISEKSEIFDDQFSVERPDGSNFTLKIRSTKLEDSAMYFCASNRDGETQYFGPGTRLLVL.

This clonotype was recorded at least ten times. The DNA of the CDR3 is TGTGCCAGCAGCTTACTAGCGGGTAGGGATGAGCAGTTCTTC. Amino acids: CASSLLAGRDEQFF. This chain links TRBV7-2 with TRBJ2-1; 8 nucleotides align to TRBD2. CDR1 and CDR2 from the germline V gene are SGHTA and FQGNSA. Trimming removed 2 bases from V and 8 bases from J; junction bases left unmatched: 5. The CDR3 runs 14 residues.

Concerning this clonotype: Given a much more abundant clone one base away, this may be a read error. The chain has TRBV11-2 and TRBJ2-1; 9 nucleotides line up with TRBD2. CDR1 is SGHAT and CDR2 is FQNNGV in the germline V gene. The CDR3 totals 17 residues. After removal of 5 bases from V and 5 bases from J, the junction contained 13 bases not matched to a gene. Written as DNA, the CDR3 is TGTGCCAGCAGCCTAAGAATTGGCGGGAGGGCTAACAATGAGCAGTTCTTC. This sequence encodes CASSLRIGGRANNEQFF.

Ten or more counts support this clonotype. The V gene is TRBV7-3, the J gene TRBJ2-3; D assignment may be TRBD1 or TRBD2 (5 bases each). The germline V and J ends were trimmed by 5 bases and 0 bases, with 12 bases remaining between them. Germline CDR1 is SGHTA and CDR2 is FQGTGA. This CDR3 has 15 residues. DNA of the CDR3: TGTGCCAGCAGCGGGGGACGAGAGAGCACAGATACGCAGTATTTT. As protein: CASSGGRESTDTQYF.

The genes are TRBV24-1 and TRBJ2-1; 9 nucleotides agree with TRBD1. Germline trimming cut 5 bases from V and 8 bases from J; bases unmatched to any gene: 15. Germline CDR1 reads KGHDR; CDR2 reads SFDVKD. The CDR3 spans 17 residues. CDR3 sequence: CATSGDRGQGNKDEQFF. In nucleotides, the CDR3 is TGTGCCACCAGTGGTGATCGAGGACAGGGGAATAAGGATGAGCAGTTCTTC.

This clonotype was counted ten times or more. This rearrangement joins TRBV7-8 to TRBJ2-5; D is perhaps TRBD2 (6 bases). CDR1 is SGHVS, CDR2 FQNEAQ, per germline. Trimming removed 3 bases from V and 2 bases from J, with 13 bases in between. There are 15 residues in the CDR3. Here the CDR3 DNA reads TGTGCCAGCAGCTTTGCTCGCGGGATGCAAGAGACCCAGTACTTC. Translating gives CASSFARGMQETQYF.

This clonotype was observed a handful of times. The V call is TRBV3-1, the J call TRBJ1-3; a weak D match, TRBD1 (6 bases). The germline V gene encodes CDR1 LGHDT and CDR2 YNNKEL (reference sequence). The CDR3 covers 15 residues. Trimming cost V 2 bases and J 1 base, with 9 bases left between them. DNA for the CDR3: TGTGCCAGCAGCCAACCCGACAGGTCTGGAAACACCATATATTTT. Its protein is CASSQPDRSGNTIYF.

In this sample, this clonotype turned up many times. This chain connects TRBV30 to TRBJ2-1; 15 nucleotides match TRBD2. Germline V gene data show CDR1 as GTSNPN and CDR2 as SVGIG (reference sequence). The CDR3 is made up of 17 amino acids. The V and J ends lost 3 bases and 8 bases, in that order; junction bases with no gene match: 11. DNA of the CDR3: TGTGCCTGGAGAGTACCGGGACTAGCGGGAGGAGGACATGAGCAGTTCTTC. It translates to CAWRVPGLAGGGHEQFF.

This clonotype was picked up many times. This sequence joins TRBV20-1 and TRBJ2-3, with D unclear. V was cut by 3 bases and J by 2 bases, with 15 bases left in between. CDR1 and CDR2 (germline): DFQATT, SNEGSKA (reference sequence). The CDR3 consists of 15 residues. The CDR3 reads CSARPETTYTDTQYF. CDR3 in DNA: TGCAGTGCTAGGCCGGAGACAACTTACACAGATACGCAGTATTTT.

This clonotype was counted ten times or more. This chain uses TRBV24-1 with TRBJ1-2; 9 nucleotides match TRBD1. The trim removed 5 bases at V and 3 bases at J, leaving 0 bases unmatched. The CDR3 sequence is 13 residues long. Germline V lookup: CDR1 KGHDR, CDR2 SFDVKD. In DNA form, the CDR3 reads TGTGCCACCAGTGGGACAGGGGACTATGGCTACACCTTC. Translation gives CATSGTGDYGYTF.

Many counts were recorded for this clonotype. The chain carries TRBV7-3 and TRBJ1-1; D gene unclear. Per germline, CDR1 SGHTA and CDR2 FQGTGA. The CDR3 runs to 13 residues. V shed 2 bases and J shed 5 bases, with 9 bases lying between them. The CDR3 reads CASSLGVRTEAFF. CDR3 nucleotide sequence: TGTGCCAGCAGCTTAGGGGTACGAACTGAAGCTTTCTTT.

This clonotype came up many times. This rearrangement joins TRBV12-3 or TRBV12-4 to TRBJ2-7; no clear D. The CDR3 totals 14 residues. Trimming took off 0 bases at V and 6 bases at J, with 12 bases between the two ends. The CDR3 region is CASSLAGRPGEQYF. The CDR3 DNA is TGTGCCAGCAGTTTAGCGGGAAGGCCCGGCGAGCAGTACTTC.

At least ten counts were recorded for this clonotype. The rearrangement joins TRBV6-5 to TRBJ1-1; weak D call: TRBD1 (5 bases). The CDR3 length is 15 residues. V was shortened by 0 bases and J by 4 bases, with 12 bases between the two germline ends. The germline CDR1 and CDR2 sequences are MNHEY and SVGAGI. The CDR3 loop is CASSYSAKGFTEAFF. CDR3 coding DNA: TGTGCCAGCAGTTACTCGGCAAAGGGGTTCACTGAAGCTTTCTTT.

This clonotype has at least ten counts. CDR3 sequence reads: CASSSQRDGYTF. The CDR3 DNA sequence: TGTGCCAGCAGCTCCCAACGGGATGGCTACACCTTC. The rearrangement links TRBV7-9 to TRBJ1-2; D is unresolved. This CDR3 comprises 12 residues. Trimming stripped 4 bases from V and 6 bases from J, with 9 bases between. The germline CDR1 and CDR2 sequences are SEHNR and FQNEAQ (reference sequence).

The chain joins TRBV20-1 to TRBJ2-6, with D uncertain. The CDR3 is made up of 13 amino acids. Germline V CDR1 and CDR2: DFQATT, SNEGSKA (reference sequence). Trimming left V 6 bases short and J 2 bases short, with 8 bases between. The CDR3 is CSAFPPGANVLTF. In DNA form, the CDR3 reads TGCAGTGCGTTTCCCCCTGGGGCCAACGTCCTGACTTTC.

This clonotype was detected ten times or more. V and J are TRBV27 and TRBJ1-1, with D possibly matching TRBD1 (5 bases). Deletions cut 7 bases from V and 1 base from J, with 19 bases between. CDR3 size: 16 residues. Per germline, CDR1 MNHEY and CDR2 SMNVEV (reference sequence). CDR3 bases: TGTGCCAGCACCCTCATCCCCGGGGGACCGAACACTGAAGCTTTCTTT. Translation gives CASTLIPGGPNTEAFF.

This clonotype was seen a few times. The V and J genes are TRBV20-1 and TRBJ2-2, with 8 bases aligning to TRBD1. CDR1 is DFQATT and CDR2 is SNEGSKA in the germline V gene (reference sequence). The V and J ends lost 7 bases and 6 bases, in that order; junction bases with no gene match: 10. The CDR3 runs to 14 residues. The CDR3 coding sequence is TGCAGTGGGGTGCAGGGGGCGCTCCCCGGGGAGCTGTTTTTT. This translates into CSGVQGALPGELFF.